Below, 20 T cell receptor beta chains from the same sample are listed, as sequenced in a study of cytomegalovirus exposure and HLA in healthy donors. Primers for the PCR totalled 60 Vbeta and 13 Jbeta. Profiled with immunoSEQ multiplex PCR; TCRdb holds only in-frame clones, not every one. The sample consists of fewer than 200,000 clones, more than 65% of them appearing once. Sequenced input: PBMCs. All receptors derive from a girl aged 2-9 years in good health and CMV-seropositive.

In its sample, this clone was seen once. This chain uses TRBV5-5 with TRBJ1-1; possibly TRBD1 for D (5 bases). The V end lost 4 bases, the J end lost 0 bases, and 13 bases lay between the germline ends. Germline V lookup: CDR1 SGHKS, CDR2 YYEKEE (reference sequence). This CDR3 spans 15 amino acids. CDR3 DNA sequence: TGTGCCAGCAGCGCCGCCTGGGGGGTGAACACTGAAGCTTTCTTT. This gives the protein CASSAAWGVNTEAFF.

The chain links TRBV5-1 to TRBJ1-2; no definite D call. Germline V gene data show CDR1 as SGHRS and CDR2 as YFSETQ. This CDR3 contains 16 residues. V gave up 0 bases and J gave up 4 bases, with 16 bases separating them. CDR3 sequence reads: CASSLAPGLYSYGYTF. CDR3 nucleotides: TGCGCCAGCAGCTTGGCCCCAGGACTTTATTCCTATGGCTACACCTTC.

This chain connects TRBV28 to TRBJ2-7; 9 positions match TRBD1. The V and J ends lost 3 bases and 3 bases, in that order; junction bases with no gene match: 12. Germline lookup yields CDR1 MDHEN and CDR2 SYDVKM. This CDR3 region has 17 residues. The CDR3 here is CASSFSGQGFSIYEQYF. The CDR3 bases are TGTGCCAGCAGTTTTTCGGGACAGGGATTCTCAATCTACGAGCAGTACTTC.

The V and J genes are TRBV28 and TRBJ2-3; D possibly corresponds to TRBD2 (5 bases). CDR3 length: 14 amino acids. CDR1 is MDHEN, CDR2 SYDVKM, per germline. V lost 1 base to trimming and J lost 3 bases, with 8 bases between them. The CDR3 nucleotides read TGTGCCAGCAGTTTATTCGGGATTACAGATACGCAGTATTTT. Residues: CASSLFGITDTQYF.

In its sample, this clone was seen a few times. The chain employs TRBV25-1 and TRBJ2-2; 8 positions agree with TRBD1. The CDR3 is 16 residues long. Per germline, CDR1 MGHDK and CDR2 SYGVNS. V gave up 4 bases and J gave up 3 bases; unmatched junction bases: 7. CDR3 sequence: CASSVNRGVDTGELFF. The CDR3 nucleotides read TGTGCCAGCAGTGTAAACAGGGGGGTGGACACCGGGGAGCTGTTTTTT.

The CDR3 nucleotides read TGTGCCAGCGGGGACAACCAAGAGACCCAGTACTTC. Its protein is CASGDNQETQYF. The genes are TRBV6-5 and TRBJ2-5; D is possibly TRBD1 (6 bases). The V end was cut by 8 bases, the J end by 0 bases, with 7 bases between. CDR1 and CDR2 (germline): MNHEY, SVGAGI. This CDR3 region has 12 residues.

The rearrangement uses TRBV5-1 and TRBJ2-7; D may be TRBD1 (5 bases). This CDR3 comprises 15 residues. Per the germline V gene, CDR1 is SGHRS and CDR2 is YFSETQ. V was shortened by 4 bases and J by 3 bases, with 17 bases between the two germline ends. The CDR3 loop is CASSIEDSNYYEQYF. The CDR3 bases are TGCGCCAGCAGCATAGAAGACAGTAATTACTACGAGCAGTACTTC. The whole variable domain, filled in from reference TRBV5-1 and TRBJ2-7, reads KAGVTQTPRYLIKTRGQQVTLSCSPISGHRSVSWYQQTPGQGLQFLFEYFSETQRNKGNFPGRFSGRQFSNSRSEMNVSTLELGDSALYLCASSIEDSNYYEQYFGPGTRLTVT.

The chain recombines TRBV2 with TRBJ1-6; D may be TRBD1 (6 bases). CDR3 size: 15 residues. V lost 6 bases and J lost 7, with 16 bases in between. CDR1 and CDR2 from the germline V gene are SNHLY and FYNNEI. The CDR3 loop is CASRPRGAGNSPLHF. The CDR3 DNA reads as TGTGCCAGCAGACCCCGGGGGGCGGGGAATTCACCCCTCCACTTT. The full variable domain, completed using reference TRBV2 and TRBJ1-6, is EPEVTQTPSHQVTQMGQEVILRCVPISNHLYFYWYRQILGQKVEFLVSFYNNEISEKSEIFDDQFSVERPDGSNFTLKIRSTKLEDSAMYFCASRPRGAGNSPLHFGNGTRLTVT.

The DNA of the CDR3 is TGTGCCAGCAGCCCCCGGACTAGCGGACAAGAGACCCAGTACTTC. This codes for CASSPRTSGQETQYF. The gene calls are TRBV9 and TRBJ2-5; TRBD2 matches 10 bases. The length of the CDR3 is 15 residues. The germline CDR1 and CDR2 sequences are SGDLS and YYNGEE. The V segment lost 4 bases and the J segment 2 bases; nucleotides outside the gene matches: 5.

J is TRBJ1-2 and V is TRBV5-5; maybe TRBD1 (5 bases). The germline CDR1 and CDR2 sequences are SGHKS and YYEKEE (reference sequence). V lost 0 bases, J lost 13 bases, and 13 bases lay in between. The CDR3 contains 12 residues. The DNA for the CDR3 is TGTGCCAGCAGCTTGGAACTACTGGGGCTCACCTTC. This sequence encodes CASSLELLGLTF. Full variable domain (outside the CDR3, taken from reference TRBV5-5 and TRBJ1-2): DAGVTQSPTHLIKTRGQQVTLRCSPISGHKSVSWYQQVLGQGPQFIFQYYEKEERGRGNFPDRFSARQFPNYSSELNVNALLLGDSALYLCASSLELLGLTFGSGTRLTVV.

This clone came up a few times. V and J are TRBV21-1 and TRBJ2-3; TRBD2, as called in the table, went unchecked against the DNA. TRBV21-1 is a recognized pseudogene. This CDR3 has 13 residues. DNA of the CDR3: TGTGCCAGCAGCAGTAGCGCCCCCAATACGCAGTATTTT. It specifies CASSSSAPNTQYF.

CDR3 nucleotides: TGTGCCAGCAGCGCGGACAGGGGAGGGTCAGATACGCAGTATTTT. Translated: CASSADRGGSDTQYF. The chain uses TRBV9 and TRBJ2-3; 9 bases are a match to TRBD1. CDR3 size: 15 residues. The V gene end was trimmed by 3 bases and the J gene end by 4 bases; junction bases not matched to a gene: 6. CDR1 SGDLS and CDR2 YYNGEE come from the germline V gene.

This clone has just one count. This chain links TRBV6-1 with TRBJ2-1, with 9 nucleotides matching TRBD1. The CDR3 sequence is 20 residues long. Per germline, CDR1 MNHNS and CDR2 SASEGT. The V and J ends lost 0 bases and 7 bases, in that order; junction bases with no gene match: 19. The CDR3 DNA reads TGTGCCAGCAGTGAAGCTAGCCAAACCAGACAGGGGGTGAGTAGGAATGAGCAGTTCTTC. Translating gives CASSEASQTRQGVSRNEQFF.

In DNA, the CDR3 is TGTGCCAGCAGTTACGTTTGGGGAGGTAATGAAAAACTGTTTTTT. The encoded protein is CASSYVWGGNEKLFF. The J gene is TRBJ1-4, the V gene TRBV6-6; D ambiguous. Germline assignment: CDR1 MNHNY and CDR2 SVGAGI (reference sequence). The CDR3 runs 15 residues. Trimming left V 2 bases short and J 4 bases short, with 11 bases between.

The J gene is TRBJ1-1, the V gene TRBV14, with no clear D. Trimming shortened V by 1 base and J by 3 bases, and 9 bases separated the two germline ends. Germline V CDR1 and CDR2: SGHDN, FVKESK. The CDR3 has 14 amino acids. The CDR3 here is CASSQGGAYTEAFF. DNA for the CDR3: TGTGCCAGCAGCCAAGGTGGAGCCTACACTGAAGCTTTCTTT.

The V gene is TRBV9, the J gene TRBJ2-1; TRBD2 might be the D (8 bases). Germline V gene data show CDR1 as SGDLS and CDR2 as YYNGEE. The V and J ends lost 4 bases and 15 bases respectively, with 20 bases between them. CDR3 size: 13 residues. For the CDR3, the DNA is TGTGCCAGCAGCCCATTAGGGGGCGGGGGGTTGTTCTTC. This encodes CASSPLGGGGLFF. Complete variable domain (other parts from reference TRBV9 and TRBJ2-1): DSGVTQTPKHLITATGQRVTLRCSPRSGDLSVYWYQQSLDQGLQFLIQYYNGEERAKGNILERFSAQQFPDLHSELNLSSLELGDSALYFCASSPLGGGGLFFGPGTRLTVL.

This clone was observed a single time. The V call is TRBV9, the J call TRBJ2-2; unclear D gene. The CDR3 has 13 residues. V lost 0 bases and J lost 6, with 6 bases in between. Per germline, CDR1 SGDLS and CDR2 YYNGEE. The DNA for the CDR3 is TGTGCCAGCAGCGTAGTCCGGGCCGGGGAGCTGTTTTTT. As protein: CASSVVRAGELFF.

On this clone: A read error may produce the germline difference seen at one junction end. Other DNA sequences of this sample code for an identical CDR3. The rearrangement uses TRBV27 and TRBJ2-2, with TRBD1 identical over 7 bases. CDR1 MNHEY and CDR2 SMNVEV come from the germline V gene (reference sequence). The CDR3 totals 15 residues. CDR3 bases: TGTGCCAGCAACCGAGGGACAGAGAACACCGGGGAGCTGTTTTTC. It yields the protein CASNRGTENTGELFF.

The CDR3 region is CASSIGGGELFF. In DNA form, the CDR3 reads TGTGCCAGTAGTATAGGAGGGGGAGAGCTGTTTTTT. V usage is TRBV19 and J usage is TRBJ1-4; a weak D match, TRBD1 (6 bases). The V end lost 1 base, the J end lost 14 bases, and 11 bases lay between the germline ends. Germline V CDR1 and CDR2: LNHDA, SQIVND (reference sequence). CDR3 length: 12 residues.

The rearrangement joins TRBV7-9 to TRBJ2-7; 8 nucleotides match TRBD1. The CDR3 runs to 14 residues. Losses at the gene ends were 1 base for V and 5 bases for J; bases not matched to a gene: 4. Germline V gene lookup returns CDR1 SEHNR and CDR2 FQNEAQ (reference sequence). DNA of the CDR3: TGTGCCAGCAGCTTAGTGCGGACAGGGCACGAGCAGTACTTC. It codes for CASSLVRTGHEQYF.